These 20 T cell receptor beta chains share one sample of origin, sequenced in a study of blood T cell repertoires in COVID-19. Only in-frame clones appear in the TCRdb table, and some are missing; sequencing was by immunoSEQ multiplex PCR. The repertoire holds 200,000 to 250,000 clones, with roughly 80% as singletons. The material sequenced was peripheral blood. The receptors derive from a woman between 45 and 60 years old with acute or convalescent COVID-19.

The chain carries TRBV19 and TRBJ2-7, with TRBD1 matching 7 bases. The length of the CDR3 is 14 residues. CDR1 is LNHDA, CDR2 SQIVND, per germline (reference sequence). V shed 2 bases and J 6 bases; nucleotides not matched to a gene: 7. The CDR3 sequence: CASSISGYRGEQYF. CDR3 nucleotide sequence: TGTGCCAGTAGTATAAGCGGATACAGGGGCGAGCAGTACTTC.

The rearrangement uses TRBV5-1 and TRBJ2-1; 8 nucleotides agree with TRBD2. From germline, CDR1 is SGHRS and CDR2 YFSETQ. There are 16 residues in the CDR3. V dropped 1 base and J dropped 0; count of bases not matched to a gene: 3. The CDR3 DNA reads TGCGCCAGCAGCTTGCAAGCGGGGGACTCCTACAATGAGCAGTTCTTC. As protein: CASSLQAGDSYNEQFF.

The J gene is TRBJ2-1, the V gene TRBV14; 9 bases align to TRBD2. V gave up 4 bases and J gave up 8 bases; unmatched junction bases: 6. CDR1 and CDR2 from the germline V gene are SGHDN and FVKESK. The length of the CDR3 is 14 residues. CDR3 region: CASSRGGALDEQFF. The CDR3 DNA follows: TGTGCCAGCAGCCGCGGGGGGGCGTTGGATGAGCAGTTCTTC.

The chain has TRBV2 and TRBJ2-3; 11 nucleotides match TRBD1. The V gene end was trimmed by 6 bases and the J gene end by 4 bases; junction bases not matched to a gene: 3. The CDR3 contains 14 residues. Germline V CDR1 and CDR2: SNHLY, FYNNEI. The CDR3: CASSGQGAADTQYF. Written as DNA, the CDR3 is TGTGCCAGCAGCGGACAGGGGGCGGCAGATACGCAGTATTTT.

J is TRBJ1-2 and V is TRBV24-1; D call uncertain. V lost 4 bases and J 8 bases, leaving 13 bases between the germline ends. There are 13 residues in the CDR3. Germline CDR1 and CDR2: KGHDR and SFDVKD. In DNA form, the CDR3 reads TGTGCCACCAGTGACGGGGATACGGAGGGCTACACCTTC. Its translation is CATSDGDTEGYTF.

The V call is TRBV19, the J call TRBJ2-3; 9 nucleotides match TRBD2. There are 17 residues in the CDR3. Per the germline V gene, CDR1 is LNHDA and CDR2 is SQIVND (reference sequence). The trim removed 6 bases at V and 3 bases at J, leaving 13 bases unmatched. This chain's CDR3 is CASSPTGGRARTDTQYF. CDR3 DNA: TGTGCCAGTAGCCCGACGGGCGGGAGGGCCCGGACAGATACGCAGTATTTT.

The rearrangement joins TRBV3-1 (or the pseudogene TRBV3-2) to TRBJ1-1, with a possible D match to TRBD1 (6 bases). Germline V lookup: CDR1 LGHDT, CDR2 YNNKEL (reference sequence). V lost 2 bases and J 4 bases, leaving 8 bases between the germline ends. CDR3 length: 13 residues. CDR3 in DNA: TGTGCCAGCAGCCAAAACAGGGCCACTGAAGCTTTCTTT. It is translated as CASSQNRATEAFF.

The genes are TRBV10-3 and TRBJ2-7, with TRBD1 identical over 9 bases. The CDR3 totals 15 residues. V was clipped by 6 bases and J by 5 bases; unmatched bases: 11. The germline V gene encodes CDR1 ENHRY and CDR2 SYGVKD. The DNA of the CDR3 is TGTGCCATCAGCCGGGTCGCAGACAGGGGGAACGAGCAGTACTTC. Encoded protein: CAISRVADRGNEQYF.

The chain joins TRBV4-2 to TRBJ2-7, with 8 bases aligning to TRBD1. Looked up from germline, CDR1 is LGHNA and CDR2 is YNFKEQ. V dropped 0 bases and J dropped 3; count of bases not matched to a gene: 7. This CDR3 comprises 16 residues. DNA for the CDR3: TGTGCCAGCAGCCAAGATCTGGGACAGGAGATCTACGAGCAGTACTTC. It specifies CASSQDLGQEIYEQYF.

The J gene is TRBJ2-1, the V gene TRBV5-1, with 10 bases that match TRBD2. Germline trimming cut 0 bases from V and 8 bases from J; bases unmatched to any gene: 2. The CDR3 is 14 amino acids. Germline lookup yields CDR1 SGHRS and CDR2 YFSETQ. As DNA, the CDR3 is TGCGCCAGCAGCTTGGGGGGACTAGCGTATGAGCAGTTCTTC. Its translation: CASSLGGLAYEQFF.

The CDR3 sequence is CASSTRDSTEAFF. CDR3 bases: TGTGCCAGCAGCACCCGGGACAGCACTGAAGCTTTCTTT. This chain uses TRBV5-4 with TRBJ1-1; the match to TRBD1 covers 7 bases. Losses at the gene ends were 4 bases for V and 4 bases for J; bases not matched to a gene: 4. The CDR3 runs to 13 residues. From germline, CDR1 is SGHNT and CDR2 YYREEE (reference sequence). Full variable domain (outside the CDR3, taken from reference TRBV5-4 and TRBJ1-1): ETGVTQSPTHLIKTRGQQVTLRCSSQSGHNTVSWYQQALGQGPQFIFQYYREEENGRGNFPPRFSGLQFPNYSSELNVNALELDDSALYLCASSTRDSTEAFFGQGTRLTVV.

The rearrangement links TRBV6-5 to TRBJ2-2; 7 nucleotides align to TRBD1. In germline, CDR1 is MNHEY, CDR2 SVGAGI. Trimming removed 10 bases from V and 2 bases from J; junction bases left unmatched: 10. The CDR3 spans 15 residues. The CDR3 bases are TGTGCCACCTCCGAGGGGGCAACTAACACCGGGGAGCTGTTTTTT. It is translated as CATSEGATNTGELFF.

The V call is TRBV3-1 (or the pseudogene TRBV3-2), the J call TRBJ2-1, with D tentatively TRBD1 (6 bases). The CDR3 spans 19 residues. In germline, CDR1 is LGHDT, CDR2 YNNKEL (reference sequence). V was cut by 3 bases and J by 5 bases, with 26 bases left in between. CDR3 DNA: TGTGCCAGCAGCCACTTAATAGACAGGCCCTCTAAGGTCCACAATGAGCAGTTCTTC. It specifies CASSHLIDRPSKVHNEQFF.

This clone showed up just once. The J gene is TRBJ2-7, the V gene TRBV6-5; 8 positions match TRBD1. Germline CDR1 and CDR2: MNHEY and SVGAGI. The CDR3 loop spans 14 amino acids. With V trimmed by 5 bases and J by 6 bases, 9 bases remained unmatched. The chain's CDR3 is CASSLRTGSSEQYF. In DNA form, the CDR3 reads TGTGCCAGCAGTCTCCGGACAGGGTCGAGCGAGCAGTACTTC.

The rearrangement joins TRBV5-1 to TRBJ2-7; TRBD1 aligns across 9 bases. The CDR3 totals 14 residues. Germline V lookup: CDR1 SGHRS, CDR2 YFSETQ. J gave up 5 bases and V 3 bases, and 6 bases lay outside the gene matches. CDR3 DNA sequence: TGCGCCAGCAGCTGGGGACAGGGAGTAAACGAGCAGTACTTC. Residues: CASSWGQGVNEQYF.

This clone came up once. The gene calls are TRBV2 and TRBJ2-1; 7 bases align to TRBD1. Germline values: CDR1 SNHLY, CDR2 FYNNEI. Trimming at V came to 1 base and at J to 9 bases, leaving 3 bases not matched to a gene. CDR3 length: 13 amino acids. The CDR3, as DNA: TGTGCCAGCAGTGAAGGTCGACAGGGTGAGCAGTTCTTC. The encoded protein is CASSEGRQGEQFF.

The chain recombines TRBV28 with TRBJ2-3; D is perhaps TRBD1 (5 bases). This CDR3 is 13 amino acids long. Between the trimmed V and J ends, which lost 6 bases and 3 bases, there was a span of 10 bases. Germline CDR1 MDHEN, CDR2 SYDVKM. For the CDR3, the DNA is TGTGCCAGCAGGGGGCTTGAGACAGATACGCAGTATTTT. Protein: CASRGLETDTQYF.

The chain carries TRBV9 and TRBJ2-5; 10 nucleotides match TRBD1. V lost 1 base and J lost 5; bases outside the gene matches: 5. In germline, CDR1 is SGDLS, CDR2 YYNGEE. This CDR3 is 15 amino acids long. CDR3 in DNA: TGTGCCAGCAGCGTACGGACAGGGGGTCGGGAGACCCAGTACTTC. It codes for CASSVRTGGRETQYF.

The V call is TRBV19, the J call TRBJ1-4, with a possible D match to TRBD1 (5 bases). Germline loops: CDR1 LNHDA, CDR2 SQIVND (reference sequence). The CDR3 length is 15 residues. V was shortened by 1 base and J by 6 bases, with 12 bases between the two germline ends. CDR3 amino acids: CASSIAGRGDEKLFF. The CDR3 region has the DNA TGTGCCAGTAGTATAGCAGGGCGCGGGGATGAAAAACTGTTTTTT.

The chain links TRBV19 to TRBJ2-7, with TRBD1 identical over 11 bases. CDR3 length equals 15 residues. Trimming took 5 bases from V and 1 from J; bases not matched to a gene: 4. Germline values: CDR1 LNHDA, CDR2 SQIVND (reference sequence). In nucleotides, the CDR3 is TGTGCCAGTAGTTCCGGGACAGGGGGATCCTACGAGCAGTACTTC. It translates to CASSSGTGGSYEQYF. The full variable domain, its missing parts supplied by reference TRBV19 and TRBJ2-7, is DGGITQSPKYLFRKEGQNVTLSCEQNLNHDAMYWYRQDPGQGLRLIYYSQIVNDFQKGDIAEGYSVSREKKESFPLTVTSAQKNPTAFYLCASSSGTGGSYEQYFGPGTRLTVT.